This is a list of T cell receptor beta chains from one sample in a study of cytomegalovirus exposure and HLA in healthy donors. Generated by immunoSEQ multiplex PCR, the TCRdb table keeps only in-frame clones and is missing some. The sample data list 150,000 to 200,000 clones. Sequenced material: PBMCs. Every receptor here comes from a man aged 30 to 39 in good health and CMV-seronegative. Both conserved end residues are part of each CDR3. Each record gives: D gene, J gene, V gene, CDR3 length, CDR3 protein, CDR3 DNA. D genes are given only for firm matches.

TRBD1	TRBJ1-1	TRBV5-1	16	CASSSLTTGVNTEAFF	TGCGCCAGCAGCTCCCTGACAACAGGGGTGAACACTGAAGCTTTCTTT
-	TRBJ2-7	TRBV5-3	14	CARSFVRVSYEQYF	TGTGCCAGAAGCTTTGTGCGGGTCTCCTACGAGCAGTACTTC
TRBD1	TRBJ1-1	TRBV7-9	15	CASSSAGGAYTEAFF	TGTGCCAGCAGCTCAGCAGGGGGCGCATACACTGAAGCTTTCTTT
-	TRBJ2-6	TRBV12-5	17	CASGLTIGQSGANVLTF	TGTGCTAGTGGTTTGACGATCGGACAGAGTGGGGCCAACGTCCTGACTTTC
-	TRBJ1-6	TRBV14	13	CASSLNIHSPLHF	TGTGCCAGCAGCCTCAACATCCATTCACCCCTCCACTTT
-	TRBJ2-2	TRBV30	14	CAWSPGVDTGELFF	TGTGCCTGGAGTCCAGGGGTGGACACCGGGGAGCTGTTTTTT
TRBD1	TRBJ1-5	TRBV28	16	CASSSLGQGENQPQHF	TGTGCCAGCAGTTCACTTGGACAGGGTGAGAATCAGCCCCAGCATTTT
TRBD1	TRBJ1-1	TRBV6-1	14	CASAWGQGYTEAFF	TGTGCCAGCGCATGGGGACAGGGCTACACTGAAGCTTTCTTT
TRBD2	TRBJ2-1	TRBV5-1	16	CASSLAGGVSYNEQFF	TGCGCCAGCAGCTTGGCTGGGGGGGTCTCCTACAATGAGCAGTTCTTC
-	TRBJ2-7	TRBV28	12	CASSSLRYEQYF	TGTGCCAGCAGTAGCCTCCGGTACGAGCAGTACTTC
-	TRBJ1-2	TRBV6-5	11	CASSSEVAYTF	TGTGCCAGCAGTAGCGAGGTGGCCTACACCTTC
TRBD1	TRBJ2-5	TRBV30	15	CAWSVPTGVQETQYF	TGTGCCTGGAGTGTACCGACAGGGGTACAAGAGACCCAGTACTTC
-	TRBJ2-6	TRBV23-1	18	CASSPWDKTDSGANVLTF	TGCGCCAGCAGCCCTTGGGACAAAACAGACTCTGGGGCCAACGTCCTGACTTTC
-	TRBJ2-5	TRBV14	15	CASSQRFWGEETQYF	TGTGCCAGCAGCCAACGGTTTTGGGGGGAAGAGACCCAGTACTTC
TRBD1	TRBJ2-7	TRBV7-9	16	CASSLGPRQGVYEQYF	TGTGCCAGCAGCTTAGGCCCCAGACAGGGAGTCTACGAGCAGTACTTC
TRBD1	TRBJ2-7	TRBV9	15	CASSVAPTGTYEQYF	TGTGCCAGCAGCGTAGCGCCGACAGGGACCTACGAGCAGTACTTC
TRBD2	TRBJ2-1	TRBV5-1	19	CASSLGLAGVRGSYNEQFF	TGCGCCAGCAGCTTGGGACTAGCGGGAGTTAGAGGTTCCTACAATGAGCAGTTCTTC
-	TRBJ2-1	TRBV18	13	CASSPRTYNEQFF	TGTGCCAGCTCACCCAGGACCTACAATGAGCAGTTCTTC
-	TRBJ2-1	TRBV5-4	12	CASGKTRDEQFF	TGTGCCAGCGGCAAAACCCGGGATGAGCAGTTCTTC
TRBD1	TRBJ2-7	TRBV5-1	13	CASSWDRGYEQYF	TGCGCCAGCAGCTGGGACAGGGGCTACGAGCAGTACTTC
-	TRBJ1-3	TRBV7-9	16	CASSYWTDNSGNTIYF	TGTGCCAGCAGCTACTGGACAGACAACTCTGGAAACACCATATATTTT
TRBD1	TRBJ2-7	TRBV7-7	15	CASSLLSGGADEQYF	TGTGCCAGCAGCTTACTCTCAGGGGGCGCAGACGAGCAGTACTTC
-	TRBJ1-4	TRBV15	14	CATSRDSKAGKLFF	TGTGCCACCAGCAGAGATTCTAAGGCAGGAAAACTGTTTTTT
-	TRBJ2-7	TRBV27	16	CASSLSSWQISYEQYF	TGTGCCAGCAGTTTAAGTTCGTGGCAGATCTCCTACGAGCAGTACTTC
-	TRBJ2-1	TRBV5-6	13	CASSSGLGTFQFF	TGTGCCAGCAGCTCGGGGCTAGGGACTTTCCAGTTCTTC
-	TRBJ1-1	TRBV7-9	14	CASSLSVASTEAFF	TGTGCCAGCAGCTTATCTGTGGCCTCAACTGAAGCTTTCTTT
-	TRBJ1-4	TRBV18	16	CASSPPPPDSNEKLFF	TGTGCCAGCTCACCACCCCCTCCGGACTCTAATGAAAAACTGTTTTTT
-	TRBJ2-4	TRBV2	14	CASSEQGSKNIQYF	TGTGCCAGCAGTGAACAGGGGTCCAAAAACATTCAGTACTTC
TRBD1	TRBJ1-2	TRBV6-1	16	CASSEAGQGAPYGYTF	TGTGCCAGCAGTGAAGCGGGGCAGGGGGCCCCTTATGGCTACACCTTC
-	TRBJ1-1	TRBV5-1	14	CASSLARGSAEAFF	TGCGCCAGCAGCTTGGCCAGGGGATCGGCTGAAGCTTTCTTT
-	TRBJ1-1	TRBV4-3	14	CASSQSRENPEAFF	TGCGCCAGCAGCCAATCCAGGGAAAACCCTGAAGCTTTCTTT
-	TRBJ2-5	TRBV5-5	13	CASSILTQGSQYF	TGTGCCAGCAGCATCCTCACTCAGGGGTCCCAGTACTTC
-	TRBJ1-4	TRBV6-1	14	CASSGGGTNEKLFF	TGTGCCAGCAGTGGAGGGGGAACTAATGAAAAACTGTTTTTT
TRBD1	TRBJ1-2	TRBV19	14	CASRISDRGYGYTF	TGTGCCAGTAGGATATCCGACAGGGGCTATGGCTACACCTTC
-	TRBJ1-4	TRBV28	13	CAARGDGDEKLFF	TGTGCCGCGCGGGGGGACGGGGATGAAAAACTGTTTTTT
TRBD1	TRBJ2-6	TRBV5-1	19	CASSSHRGQGQGGANVLTF	TGCGCCAGCAGCTCACACCGGGGACAGGGGCAAGGTGGGGCCAACGTCCTGACTTTC
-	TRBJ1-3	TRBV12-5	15	CASGLDELSGNTIYF	TGTGCTAGTGGTCTGGACGAACTATCTGGAAACACCATATATTTT
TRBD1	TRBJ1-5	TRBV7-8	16	CASTKGDRGWNQPQHF	TGTGCCAGCACCAAGGGGGACAGGGGATGGAATCAGCCCCAGCATTTT
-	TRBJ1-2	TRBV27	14	CASSLSRVDYGYTF	TGTGCCAGCAGTTTATCGAGGGTGGACTATGGCTACACCTTC
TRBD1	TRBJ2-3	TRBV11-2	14	CASNVDRVTDTQYF	TGTGCCAGCAACGTCGACAGGGTGACAGATACGCAGTATTTT
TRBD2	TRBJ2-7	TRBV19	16	CASSPRASGLTYEQYF	TGTGCCAGTAGTCCGCGGGCTAGCGGCTTGACCTACGAGCAGTACTTC
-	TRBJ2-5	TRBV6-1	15	CASSATGGYQETQYF	TGTGCCAGCAGTGCCACTGGGGGGTACCAAGAGACCCAGTACTTC
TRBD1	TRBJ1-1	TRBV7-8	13	CASSSQGEAEAFF	TGTGCCAGCAGTTCGCAGGGGGAAGCTGAAGCTTTCTTT
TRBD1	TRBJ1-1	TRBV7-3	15	CASSFRRGLNTEAFF	TGTGCCAGCAGCTTCCGCAGGGGGCTGAACACTGAAGCTTTCTTT
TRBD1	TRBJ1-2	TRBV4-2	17	CASSQDLGTGWANGYTF	TGTGCCAGCAGCCAAGATCTGGGGACAGGGTGGGCTAATGGCTACACCTTC
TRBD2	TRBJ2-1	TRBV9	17	CASSGRTSRKDNNEQFF	TGTGCCAGCAGCGGACGGACTAGCAGGAAGGACAACAATGAGCAGTTCTTC
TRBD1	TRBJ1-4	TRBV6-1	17	CASSEDRGPVSNEKLFF	TGTGCCAGCAGTGAGGACAGGGGACCGGTCTCTAATGAAAAACTGTTTTTT
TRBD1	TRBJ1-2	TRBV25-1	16	CASSELQGRDLDGYTF	TGTGCCAGCAGTGAATTACAGGGGAGAGATCTCGATGGCTACACCTTC
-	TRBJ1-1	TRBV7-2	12	CASSPSTRVAFF	TGTGCCAGCAGCCCCTCGACCAGGGTAGCTTTCTTT
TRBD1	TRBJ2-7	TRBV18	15	CASSRGQGSSYEQYF	TGTGCCAGCTCACGGGGACAGGGGAGCTCCTACGAGCAGTACTTC
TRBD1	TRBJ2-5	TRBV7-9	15	CASSLQGARKETQYF	TGTGCCAGCAGCTTACAGGGGGCGCGGAAGGAGACCCAGTACTTC
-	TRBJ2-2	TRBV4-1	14	CASSQDQGIGELFF	TGCGCCAGCAGCCAAGATCAGGGTATCGGGGAGCTGTTTTTT
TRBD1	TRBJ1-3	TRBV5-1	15	CASSSTGGDGNTIYF	TGCGCCAGCAGCTCAACAGGGGGCGACGGAAACACCATATATTTT
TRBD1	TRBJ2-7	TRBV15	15	CATTSSQGASSEQYF	TGTGCCACCACCTCAAGTCAGGGGGCAAGTTCCGAGCAGTACTTC
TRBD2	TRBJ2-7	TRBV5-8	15	CASSLRTSGTNEQYF	TGTGCCAGCAGCTTACGAACTAGCGGGACCAACGAGCAGTACTTC